The clone carrying this TCR beta chain was seen a single time. Its antigen is unknown. The data stem from a study of yellow fever vaccine responses in identical twins. A single record per CDR3 protein comes from TCRdb applying MiXCR to the RT-PCR reads. The data show about 9,000 distinct CDR3 sequences, with approximately 83% seen just once and about 2% held by the top ten. Germline V CDR1 and CDR2: SQVTM, ANQGSEA. CDR3 length: 13 amino acids. The germline V and J ends were trimmed by 6 bases and 1 base, with 11 bases remaining between them. Broader study findings: Reportedly, twins showed a vaccine T cell response that looked partly convergent and partly personalized.

The material sequenced was T cells from blood (PBMCs), unsorted or a sorted subset (not recorded which), taken before or after yellow fever vaccination (not recorded which). This clonotype originated in a woman younger than 30 who received the yellow fever vaccine. The chain recombines TRBV29-1 with TRBJ2-3, with a tentative D call TRBD2 (5 bases). The CDR3 DNA sequence: TGCAGCGTGCAAATTAGCGGCACAGATACGCAGTATTTT. It codes for CSVQISGTDTQYF.